The 14 T cell receptor beta chains reported below all come from one sample, sequenced in a study of OX40 agonist ivuxolimab in advanced cancers. Produced via immunoSEQ multiplex PCR; TCRdb's table is partial and in-frame only. Of tens of thousands of clones in the sample, about 87% are singletons; the top ten hold over 1.5%. The material sequenced was CD4+ or CD8+ T cells sorted from blood, taken in a trial of the OX40 agonist ivuxolimab. These TCRs come from an adult with an advanced solid tumor such as melanoma, head and neck, liver or kidney cancer.

The chain employs TRBV9 and TRBJ1-2, with no clear D. The germline CDR1 and CDR2 sequences are SGDLS and YYNGEE. This CDR3 spans 14 amino acids. V lost 0 bases to trimming and J lost 0 bases, with 6 bases between them. Here the CDR3 DNA reads TGTGCCAGCAGCGTAGATTGGGCTAACTATGGCTACACCTTC. This gives the protein CASSVDWANYGYTF.

The chain is built from TRBV6-6 and TRBJ2-2, with 7 bases aligning to TRBD1. With V trimmed by 0 bases and J by 0 bases, 1 base remained unmatched. Germline loops: CDR1 MNHNY, CDR2 SVGAGI (reference sequence). This CDR3 has 16 residues. CDR3 amino acids: CASSYSGTANTGELFF. CDR3 DNA: TGTGCCAGCAGTTACTCGGGGACAGCGAACACCGGGGAGCTGTTTTTT.

This clone is judged medium-sized. The rearrangement joins TRBV30 to TRBJ2-7; no clear D. CDR3 length: 14 amino acids. V lost 0 bases and J 0 bases, leaving 9 bases between the germline ends. Germline V CDR1 and CDR2: GTSNPN, SVGIG (reference sequence). The CDR3 sequence is CAWSVPLLSYEQYF. CDR3 nucleotides: TGTGCCTGGAGTGTACCTCTACTCTCCTACGAGCAGTACTTC.

This clone was observed once. The chain has TRBV7-2 and TRBJ2-7, with 9 bases that match TRBD2. Trimming took 4 bases from V and 3 from J; bases not matched to a gene: 13. Germline CDR1 is SGHTA and CDR2 is FQGNSA. The CDR3 consists of 17 residues. The CDR3 protein is CASSSNPGTSIYYEQYF. DNA of the CDR3: TGTGCCAGCAGCTCGAACCCCGGGACTAGCATTTACTACGAGCAGTACTTC.

On this clone: Other DNA sequences within the sample encode an identical CDR3. V and J are TRBV19 and TRBJ1-5; TRBD1 matches at 12 bases. Germline-derived CDR1 and CDR2 are LNHDA and SQIVND (reference sequence). The CDR3 loop spans 14 amino acids. Unmatched junction bases numbered 2, after V lost 5 bases and J lost 6 bases. CDR3 amino acids: CASSGTGGGQPQHF. In DNA, the CDR3 is TGTGCCAGTAGTGGGACAGGGGGCGGTCAGCCCCAGCATTTT. Variable domain in full (rest from reference TRBV19 and TRBJ1-5): DGGITQSPKYLFRKEGQNVTLSCEQNLNHDAMYWYRQDPGQGLRLIYYSQIVNDFQKGDIAEGYSVSREKKESFPLTVTSAQKNPTAFYLCASSGTGGGQPQHFGDGTRLSIL.

The CDR3 here is CASSLVGGEGEAFF. The CDR3, as DNA: TGTGCCAGCAGCTTAGTGGGGGGTGAGGGAGAGGCGTTCTTC. This rearrangement joins TRBV11-3 to TRBJ2-1, with a tentative D call TRBD2 (6 bases). In germline, CDR1 is SGHNT, CDR2 YENEEA. This CDR3 contains 14 residues. The V end was cut by 1 base, the J end by 15 bases, with 19 bases between.

This rearrangement joins TRBV9 to TRBJ1-3; D possibly corresponds to TRBD1 (5 bases). Per germline, CDR1 SGDLS and CDR2 YYNGEE. Trimming pared 3 bases from V and 2 bases from J, leaving 12 bases between. CDR3 size: 15 residues. This CDR3 reads CASSGFGTAGNTIYF. CDR3 sequence (DNA): TGTGCCAGCAGCGGTTTCGGGACGGCTGGAAACACCATATATTTT. Variable domain in full (rest from reference TRBV9 and TRBJ1-3): DSGVTQTPKHLITATGQRVTLRCSPRSGDLSVYWYQQSLDQGLQFLIQYYNGEERAKGNILERFSAQQFPDLHSELNLSSLELGDSALYFCASSGFGTAGNTIYFGEGSWLTVV.

This chain links TRBV5-1 with TRBJ2-6; D remains ambiguous. Germline lookup yields CDR1 SGHRS and CDR2 YFSETQ. The CDR3 is 16 amino acids. The V gene lost 6 bases and the J gene lost 0 bases, with 13 bases spanning the gap. CDR3 in DNA: TGCGCCAGCACCCTAAAGGGCTACTCTGGGGCCAACGTCCTGACTTTC. Translation gives CASTLKGYSGANVLTF.

The chain employs TRBV6-6 and TRBJ1-2; D remains ambiguous. Germline-derived CDR1 and CDR2 are MNHNY and SVGAGI (reference sequence). The CDR3 is 14 amino acids. The germline V and J ends were trimmed by 0 bases and 8 bases, with 13 bases remaining between them. In nucleotides, the CDR3 is TGTGCCAGCAGTTACTCGGTTGAAGGTGTAGGCTACACCTTC. Encoded protein: CASSYSVEGVGYTF.

The rearrangement links TRBV2 to TRBJ2-5; D uncertain. Trimming shortened V by 3 bases and J by 5 bases, and 10 bases separated the two germline ends. CDR1 and CDR2 (germline): SNHLY, FYNNEI. CDR3 length equals 13 residues. CDR3 sequence: CASSDYGVETQYF. The CDR3 DNA follows: TGTGCCAGCAGTGATTATGGGGTTGAGACCCAGTACTTC.

The V call is TRBV27, the J call TRBJ1-6; D possibly corresponds to TRBD1 (6 bases). CDR3 length equals 14 residues. The germline V and J ends were trimmed by 2 bases and 10 bases, with 12 bases remaining between them. CDR1 is MNHEY and CDR2 is SMNVEV in the germline V gene (reference sequence). The DNA for the CDR3 is TGTGCCAGCAGTTTACAGGGGTGGGGGTCACCCCTCCACTTT. This encodes CASSLQGWGSPLHF.

V is TRBV19 and J is TRBJ2-5; the D gene is possibly TRBD2 (5 bases). There are 14 residues in the CDR3. CDR1 and CDR2 (germline): LNHDA, SQIVND (reference sequence). V was trimmed by 1 base and J by 5 bases, leaving 11 bases between them. The CDR3 DNA reads TGTGCCAGTAGTATAGGTGGAGGCCGGGAGACCCAGTACTTC. This gives the protein CASSIGGGRETQYF.

V is TRBV5-1 and J is TRBJ1-5; a weak D match, TRBD1 (5 bases). The CDR3 totals 14 residues. Germline V gene data show CDR1 as SGHRS and CDR2 as YFSETQ. V lost 0 bases and J lost 5, with 9 bases in between. CDR3 in amino acids: CASSLAGGDQPQHF. Here the CDR3 DNA reads TGCGCCAGCAGCTTGGCCGGGGGGGATCAGCCCCAGCATTTT.

The V call is TRBV5-4, the J call TRBJ2-5; D is unclear. The V gene's germline CDR1 is SGHNT and CDR2 YYREEE (reference sequence). Between the trimmed V and J ends, which lost 0 bases and 5 bases, there was a span of 8 bases. The CDR3 is 13 amino acids. The CDR3 is CASSLEGPETQYF. Here the CDR3 DNA reads TGTGCCAGCAGCTTGGAAGGCCCCGAGACCCAGTACTTC.